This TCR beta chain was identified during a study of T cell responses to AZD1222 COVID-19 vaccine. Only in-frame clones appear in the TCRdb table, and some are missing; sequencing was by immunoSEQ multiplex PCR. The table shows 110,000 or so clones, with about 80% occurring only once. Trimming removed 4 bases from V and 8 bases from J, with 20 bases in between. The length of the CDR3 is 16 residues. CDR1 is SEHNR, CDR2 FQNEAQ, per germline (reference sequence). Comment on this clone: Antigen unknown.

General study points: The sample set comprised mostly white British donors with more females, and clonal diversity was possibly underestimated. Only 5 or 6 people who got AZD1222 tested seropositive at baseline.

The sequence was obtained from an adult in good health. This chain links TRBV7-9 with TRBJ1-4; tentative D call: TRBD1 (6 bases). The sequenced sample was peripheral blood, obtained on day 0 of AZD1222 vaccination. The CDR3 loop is CASSWDTGILDEKLFF. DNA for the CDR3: TGTGCCAGCAGCTGGGATACAGGGATATTGGACGAAAAACTGTTTTTT.